This T cell receptor beta chain appears in the sequencing data of a study of regulatory T cells in long-lasting Graves disease. V was trimmed by 6 bases and J by 4 bases, leaving 18 bases between them. Germline loops: CDR1 MNHEY, CDR2 SMNVEV (reference sequence). The CDR3 loop spans 15 amino acids. Study results and caveats: Sample size, which was small, may have reduced accuracy.

The sample holds many counts of this clonotype. The antigen remains unidentified. Time point here: newly diagnosed GD, antithyroid drugs for less than 3 months. The authors made the TCR library using RNA they extracted from PBMCs. The authors built TCR beta libraries using iRepertoire HTBI primers and Arm-PCR of CDR3 regions. TCRdb recomputed calls from the multiplex PCR reads with MiXCR, one row per CDR3 protein. The profile covers about 420,000 distinct CDR3 sequences, with about 17% appearing a single time and about 23% taken by the ten largest. The sample was also reused in another study, on T cells in Graves' hyperthyroidism and ophthalmopathy. Per that study: The TCR CDR3 first-round RT-PCR relied on the HTBI primer set. Ophthalmopathy could be told apart from stable hyperthyroidism with a 13 V-J model.

The rearrangement links TRBV27 to TRBJ1-1, with a possible D match to TRBD1 (5 bases). The TCR originated in a woman under 30 with Graves disease. The sequenced sample was peripheral blood mononuclear cells (PBMCs), obtained at new diagnosis, from a patient treated with antithyroid drugs. CDR3 in amino acids: CASRQWDPGVTEAFF. CDR3 bases: TGTGCCAGCAGACAATGGGACCCTGGGGTCACTGAAGCTTTCTTT.